This TCR beta chain was obtained from a study of low-dose radiotherapy and immunotherapy resistance in tumors. Many counts were recorded for this clonotype. The CDR3 has 13 amino acids. V lost 1 base and J 6 bases, leaving 11 bases between the germline ends. The germline gives CDR1 DFQATT, CDR2 SNEGSKA (reference sequence). Time point of the sample: before trial treatment. Covering alpha and beta chains, TRAV- and TRBV-specific primers were used for the first-strand cDNA. TCRs underwent around 18 PCR cycles of amplification with a constant-region primer and V-primer adapter. TCRdb analysed the reads with MiXCR anew, one entry per CDR3 protein. The repertoire consists of about 60,000 distinct CDR3 sequences, with approximately 26% occurring once and the leading ten covering 5.5% to 6%.

The clonotype originates from a male donor with prostate cancer. The chain joins TRBV20-1 to TRBJ2-3; D gene uncertain. Sequencing used PBMCs, obtained before treatment. Here the CDR3 DNA reads TGCAGTGCTAGAGGGGCCTTAGTGGATACGCAGTATTTT. As protein: CSARGALVDTQYF.